This T cell receptor beta chain is from a study of early T cells in non-severe SARS-CoV-2 infection. The study's findings and limits: Matching with VDJdb favored anti-spike CD8 responses (missing private and CD4 specificities).

Germline V gene data show CDR1 as SQVTM and CDR2 as ANQGSEA. V was clipped by 7 bases and J by 1 base; unmatched bases: 6. The CDR3 consists of 13 residues. TCRdb recomputed calls from the 5' RACE reads with MiXCR, one row per CDR3 protein. The sample has 65,000 to 85,000 distinct CDR3 sequences; about 14% are singletons. This clonotype has only a few counts. Its target is not known. Sequencing input: whole blood. The chain combines TRBV29-1 with TRBJ2-5; 7 bases match TRBD2. This TCR came from an adult who was a healthcare worker with PCR-confirmed SARS-CoV-2 infection or an uninfected control (not recorded which). CDR3 sequence (DNA): TGCAGCGCCCGTACGGGAGGCCAAGAGACCCAGTACTTC. It yields the protein CSARTGGQETQYF.